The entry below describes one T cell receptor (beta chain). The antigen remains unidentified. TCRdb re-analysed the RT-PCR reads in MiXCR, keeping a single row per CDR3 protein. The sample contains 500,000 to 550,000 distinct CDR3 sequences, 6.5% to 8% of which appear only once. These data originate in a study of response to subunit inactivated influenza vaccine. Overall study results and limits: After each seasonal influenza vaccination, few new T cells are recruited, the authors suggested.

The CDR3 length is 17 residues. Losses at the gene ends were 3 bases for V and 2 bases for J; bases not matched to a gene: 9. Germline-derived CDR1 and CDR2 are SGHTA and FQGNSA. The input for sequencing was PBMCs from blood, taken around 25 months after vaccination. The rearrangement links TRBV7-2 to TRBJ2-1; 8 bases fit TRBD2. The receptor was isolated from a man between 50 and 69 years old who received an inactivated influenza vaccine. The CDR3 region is CASSFRGGGMAYNEQFF. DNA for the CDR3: TGTGCCAGCAGCTTTAGGGGCGGGGGGATGGCCTACAATGAGCAGTTCTTC.